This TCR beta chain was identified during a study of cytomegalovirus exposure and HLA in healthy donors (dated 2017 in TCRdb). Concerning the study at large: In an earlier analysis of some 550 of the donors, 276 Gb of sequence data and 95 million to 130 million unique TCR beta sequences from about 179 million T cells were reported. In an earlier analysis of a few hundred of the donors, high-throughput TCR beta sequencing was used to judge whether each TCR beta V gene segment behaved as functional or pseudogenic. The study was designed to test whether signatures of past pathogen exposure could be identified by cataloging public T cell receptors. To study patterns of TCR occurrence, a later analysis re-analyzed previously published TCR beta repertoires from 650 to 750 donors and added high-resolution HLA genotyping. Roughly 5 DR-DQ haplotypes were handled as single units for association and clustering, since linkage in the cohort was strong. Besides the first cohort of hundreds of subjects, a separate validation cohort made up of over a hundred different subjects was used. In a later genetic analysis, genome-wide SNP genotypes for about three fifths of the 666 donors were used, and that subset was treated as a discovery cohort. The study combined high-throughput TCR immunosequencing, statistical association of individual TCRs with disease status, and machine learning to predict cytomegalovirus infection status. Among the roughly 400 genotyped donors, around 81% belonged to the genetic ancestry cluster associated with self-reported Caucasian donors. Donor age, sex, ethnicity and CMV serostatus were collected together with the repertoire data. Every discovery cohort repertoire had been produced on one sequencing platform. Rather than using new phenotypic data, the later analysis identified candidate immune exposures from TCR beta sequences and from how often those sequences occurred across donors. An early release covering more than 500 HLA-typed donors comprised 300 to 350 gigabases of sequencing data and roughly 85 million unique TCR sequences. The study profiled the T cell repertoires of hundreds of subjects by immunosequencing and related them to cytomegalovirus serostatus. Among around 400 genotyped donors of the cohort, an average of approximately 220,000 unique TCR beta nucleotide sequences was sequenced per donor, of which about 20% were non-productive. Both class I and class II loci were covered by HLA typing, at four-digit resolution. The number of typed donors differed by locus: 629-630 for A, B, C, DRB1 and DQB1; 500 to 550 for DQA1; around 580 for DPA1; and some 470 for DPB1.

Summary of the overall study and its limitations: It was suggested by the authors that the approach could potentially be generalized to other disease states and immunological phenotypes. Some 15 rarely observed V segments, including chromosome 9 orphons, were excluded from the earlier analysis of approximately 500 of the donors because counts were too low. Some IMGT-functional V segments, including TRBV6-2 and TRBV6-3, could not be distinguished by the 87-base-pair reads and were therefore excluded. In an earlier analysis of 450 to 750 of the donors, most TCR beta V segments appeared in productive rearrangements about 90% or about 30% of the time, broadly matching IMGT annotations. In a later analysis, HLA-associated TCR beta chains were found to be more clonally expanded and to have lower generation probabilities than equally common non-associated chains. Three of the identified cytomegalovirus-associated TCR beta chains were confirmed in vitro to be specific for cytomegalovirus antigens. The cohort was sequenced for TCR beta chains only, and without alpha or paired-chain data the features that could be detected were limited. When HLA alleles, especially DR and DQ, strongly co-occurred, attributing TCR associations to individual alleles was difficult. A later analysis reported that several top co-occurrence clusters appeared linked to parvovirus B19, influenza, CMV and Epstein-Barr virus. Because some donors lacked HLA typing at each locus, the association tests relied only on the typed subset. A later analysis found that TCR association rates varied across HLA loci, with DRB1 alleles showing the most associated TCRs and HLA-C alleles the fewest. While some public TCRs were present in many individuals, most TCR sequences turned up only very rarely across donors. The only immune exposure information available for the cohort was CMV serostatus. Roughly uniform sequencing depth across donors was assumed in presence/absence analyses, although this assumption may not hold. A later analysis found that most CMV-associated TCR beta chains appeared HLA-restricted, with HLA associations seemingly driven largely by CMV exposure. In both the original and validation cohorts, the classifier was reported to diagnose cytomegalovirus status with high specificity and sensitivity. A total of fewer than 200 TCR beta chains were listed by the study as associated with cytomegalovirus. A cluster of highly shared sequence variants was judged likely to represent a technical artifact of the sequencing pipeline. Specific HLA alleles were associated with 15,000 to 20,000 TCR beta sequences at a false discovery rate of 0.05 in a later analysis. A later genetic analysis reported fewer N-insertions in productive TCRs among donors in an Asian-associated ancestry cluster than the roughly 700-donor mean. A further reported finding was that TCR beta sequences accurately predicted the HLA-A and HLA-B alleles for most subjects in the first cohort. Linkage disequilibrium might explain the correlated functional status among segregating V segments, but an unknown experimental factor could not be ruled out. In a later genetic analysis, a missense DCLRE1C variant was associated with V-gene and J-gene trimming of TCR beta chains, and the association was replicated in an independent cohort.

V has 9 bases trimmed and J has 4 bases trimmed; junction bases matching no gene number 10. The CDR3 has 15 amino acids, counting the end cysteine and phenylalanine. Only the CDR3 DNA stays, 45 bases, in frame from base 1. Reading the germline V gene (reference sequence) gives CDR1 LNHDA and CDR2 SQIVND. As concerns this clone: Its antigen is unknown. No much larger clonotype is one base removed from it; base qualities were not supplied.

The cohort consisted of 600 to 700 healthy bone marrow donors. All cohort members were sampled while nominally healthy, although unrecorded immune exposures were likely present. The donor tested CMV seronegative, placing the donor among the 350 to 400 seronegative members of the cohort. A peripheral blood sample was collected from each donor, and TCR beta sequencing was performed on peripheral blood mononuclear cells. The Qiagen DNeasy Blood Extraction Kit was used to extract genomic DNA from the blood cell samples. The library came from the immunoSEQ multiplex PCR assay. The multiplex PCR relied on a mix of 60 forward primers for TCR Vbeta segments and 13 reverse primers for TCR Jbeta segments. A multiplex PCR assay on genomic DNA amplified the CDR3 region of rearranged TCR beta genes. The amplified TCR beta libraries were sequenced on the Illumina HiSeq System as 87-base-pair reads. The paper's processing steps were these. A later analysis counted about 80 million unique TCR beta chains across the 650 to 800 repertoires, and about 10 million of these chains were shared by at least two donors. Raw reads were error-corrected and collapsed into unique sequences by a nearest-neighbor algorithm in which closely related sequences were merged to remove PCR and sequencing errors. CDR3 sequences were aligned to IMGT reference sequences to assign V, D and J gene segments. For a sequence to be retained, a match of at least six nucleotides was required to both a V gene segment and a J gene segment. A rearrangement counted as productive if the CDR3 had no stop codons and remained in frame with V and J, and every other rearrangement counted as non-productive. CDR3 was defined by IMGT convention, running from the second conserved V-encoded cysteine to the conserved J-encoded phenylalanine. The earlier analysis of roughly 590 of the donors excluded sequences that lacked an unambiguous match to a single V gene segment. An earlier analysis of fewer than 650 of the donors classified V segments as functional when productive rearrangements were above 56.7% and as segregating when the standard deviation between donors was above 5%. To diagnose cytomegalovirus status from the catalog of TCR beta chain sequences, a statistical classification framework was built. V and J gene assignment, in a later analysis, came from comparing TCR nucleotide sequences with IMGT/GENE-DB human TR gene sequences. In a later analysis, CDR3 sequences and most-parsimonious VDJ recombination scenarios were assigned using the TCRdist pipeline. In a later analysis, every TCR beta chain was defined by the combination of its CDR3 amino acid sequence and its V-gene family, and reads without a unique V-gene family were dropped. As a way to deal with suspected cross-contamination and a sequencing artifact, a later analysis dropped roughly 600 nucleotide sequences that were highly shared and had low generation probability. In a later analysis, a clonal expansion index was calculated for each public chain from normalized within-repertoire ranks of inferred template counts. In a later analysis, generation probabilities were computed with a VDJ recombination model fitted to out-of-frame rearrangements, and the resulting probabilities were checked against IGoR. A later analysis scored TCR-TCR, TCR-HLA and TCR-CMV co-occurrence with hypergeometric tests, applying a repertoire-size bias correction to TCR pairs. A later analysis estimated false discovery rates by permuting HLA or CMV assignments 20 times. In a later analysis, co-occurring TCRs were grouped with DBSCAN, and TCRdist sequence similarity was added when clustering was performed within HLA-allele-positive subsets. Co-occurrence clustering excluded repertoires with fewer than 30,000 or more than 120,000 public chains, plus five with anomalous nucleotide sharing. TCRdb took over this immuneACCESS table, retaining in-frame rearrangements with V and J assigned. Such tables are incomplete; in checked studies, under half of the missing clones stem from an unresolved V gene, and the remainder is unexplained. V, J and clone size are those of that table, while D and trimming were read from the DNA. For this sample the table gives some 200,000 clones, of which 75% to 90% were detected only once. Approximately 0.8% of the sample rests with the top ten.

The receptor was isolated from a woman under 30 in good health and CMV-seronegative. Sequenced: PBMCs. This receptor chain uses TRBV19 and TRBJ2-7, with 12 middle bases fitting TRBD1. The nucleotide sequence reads TGTGCCAGCACCTCGGGGACAGGGGGCAGGTACGAGCAGTACTTC. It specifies CASTSGTGGRYEQYF.